A single sample gave rise to the 23 T cell receptor beta chains below, sequenced in a study of blood T cell repertoires in COVID-19. TCRdb's copy holds only in-frame clones and misses some; the assay was immunoSEQ multiplex PCR. The table includes approximately 44,000 clones, about 90% detected once. The source material was peripheral blood. These receptors originate from a human donor in a cohort sampled during active COVID-19.

CDR3 DNA sequence: TGTGCCAGCAGCCAAGGAGGGGGACAGCGCGCTCGAGGCTACACCTTC. This translates into CASSQGGGQRARGYTF. The genes are TRBV3-1 (or the pseudogene TRBV3-2) and TRBJ1-2, with TRBD1 matching 7 bases. The V and J ends lost 1 base and 8 bases, in that order; junction bases with no gene match: 13. This CDR3 contains 16 residues. Germline CDR1 is LGHDT and CDR2 is YNNKEL (reference sequence).

The chain couples TRBV7-2 to TRBJ2-7, with a weak D call TRBD1 (6 bases). Trimming stripped 3 bases from V and 3 bases from J, with 9 bases between. The CDR3 is made up of 13 amino acids. CDR1 and CDR2 (germline): SGHTA, FQGNSA. The CDR3 DNA follows: TGTGCCAGCAGCTTGGGACAAAACTACGAGCAGTACTTC. Translation gives CASSLGQNYEQYF.

The rearrangement uses TRBV10-3 and TRBJ2-3; TRBD2 is a possible D gene (5 bases). Trimming removed 4 bases at V and 2 bases at J, with 7 bases between. Germline V gene sequence: CDR1 ENHRY, CDR2 SYGVKD. The CDR3 has 13 residues. CDR3 protein: CAISARVTDTQYF. Written as DNA, the CDR3 is TGTGCCATCAGTGCGAGGGTCACAGATACGCAGTATTTT.

The chain couples TRBV6-2 or TRBV6-3 to TRBJ2-7, with 7 bases matching TRBD2. CDR1 MNHEY and CDR2 SVGEGT come from the germline V gene. The CDR3 length is 15 residues. The J segment lost 0 bases and the V segment lost 6 bases, leaving 8 bases of the junction unmatched. CDR3 bases: TGTGCCAGCAGCCTCGTCGGCGGGAGCTCCTACGAGCAGTACTTC. Its protein is CASSLVGGSSYEQYF.

This chain connects TRBV11-3 to TRBJ2-5, with 10 bases aligning to TRBD2. Unmatched junction bases numbered 18, after V lost 5 bases and J lost 9 bases. The CDR3 totals 17 residues. Germline CDR1 and CDR2: SGHNT and YENEEA. CDR3 loop: CASSEFLAGDLLGAQYF. CDR3 nucleotide sequence: TGTGCCAGCAGCGAATTCCTAGCGGGAGACCTCTTGGGGGCCCAGTACTTC. The full variable domain, its missing parts supplied by reference TRBV11-3 and TRBJ2-5, is EAGVVQSPRYKIIEKKQPVAFWCNPISGHNTLYWYLQNLGQGPELLIRYENEEAVDDSQLPKDRFSAERLKGVDSTLKIQPAELGDSAVYLCASSEFLAGDLLGAQYFGPGTRLLVL.

The gene calls are TRBV10-3 and TRBJ1-2; a weak D match, TRBD1 (5 bases). CDR1 and CDR2 (germline): ENHRY, SYGVKD. V shed 8 bases and J shed 0 bases, with 10 bases lying between them. The CDR3 has 13 residues. For the CDR3, the DNA is TGTGCCATCGGGGAGGGGCCTAACTATGGCTACACCTTC. Translated, it gives CAIGEGPNYGYTF.

The chain carries TRBV4-1 and TRBJ2-3; D is unresolved. Germline V gives CDR1 MGHRA, CDR2 YSYEKL. V was clipped by 2 bases and J by 6 bases, with 18 bases between them. The CDR3 is made up of 16 amino acids. The CDR3 DNA is TGCGCCAGCAGCCAATACCTGGCCAGTCTGTCGGATACGCAGTATTTT. This encodes CASSQYLASLSDTQYF.

This rearrangement joins TRBV6-2 or TRBV6-3 to TRBJ1-2, with TRBD1 as a possible D gene (5 bases). This CDR3 comprises 17 residues. Trimming removed 5 bases from V and 3 bases from J, with 22 bases in between. Germline assignment: CDR1 MNHEY and CDR2 SVGEGT. This CDR3 is CASSTRRDSSRYYGYTF. The CDR3 nucleotides read TGTGCCAGCAGTACGAGGAGGGACTCGTCGCGATACTATGGCTACACCTTC.

The V call is TRBV28, the J call TRBJ1-6; D may be TRBD1 (5 bases). V was cut by 8 bases and J by 10 bases, with 15 bases left in between. The CDR3 has 13 residues. Germline-derived CDR1 and CDR2 are MDHEN and SYDVKM. The CDR3 DNA reads TGTGCCAGCGTGTCGGGGGGTGACTCACCCCTCCACTTT. This encodes CASVSGGDSPLHF. Based on the CDR3 plus reference TRBV28 and TRBJ1-6, the full variable domain is DVKVTQSSRYLVKRTGEKVFLECVQDMDHENMFWYRQDPGLGLRLIYFSYDVKMKEKGDIPEGYSVSREKKERFSLILESASTNQTSMYLCASVSGGDSPLHFGNGTRLTVT.

This chain joins TRBV28 and TRBJ1-2, with 7 bases that match TRBD1. Per germline, CDR1 MDHEN and CDR2 SYDVKM. This CDR3 comprises 14 residues. The V segment lost 2 bases and the J segment 8 bases; nucleotides outside the gene matches: 8. CDR3 amino acids: CASSLTIQGSGYTF. The CDR3 region has the DNA TGTGCCAGCAGTTTAACGATACAGGGGTCAGGCTACACCTTC.

The J gene is TRBJ2-3, the V gene TRBV7-8, with a weak D call TRBD2 (6 bases). Trimming removed 4 bases at V and 5 bases at J, with 25 bases between. Germline V gene sequence: CDR1 SGHVS, CDR2 FQNEAQ. The CDR3 is made up of 18 amino acids. CDR3 sequence: CASSSPGWRGARGDTQYF. In nucleotides, the CDR3 is TGTGCCAGCAGCTCCCCGGGATGGCGGGGCGCAAGAGGAGATACGCAGTATTTT.

This CDR3 is CASSTPLRGQGINTIYF. The CDR3 coding sequence is TGTGCCAGCAGCACCCCCCTGCGGGGACAGGGCATCAACACCATATATTTT. This chain joins TRBV9 and TRBJ1-3, with 9 bases matching TRBD1. After removal of 4 bases from V and 7 bases from J, the junction contained 15 bases not matched to a gene. Germline V CDR1 and CDR2: SGDLS, YYNGEE. The CDR3 extends over 17 amino acids.

This chain joins TRBV5-1 and TRBJ1-1, with 8 bases fitting TRBD1. CDR3 length equals 15 residues. Germline lookup yields CDR1 SGHRS and CDR2 YFSETQ. The ends lost 3 bases at V and 0 bases at J; junction bases unmatched: 4. The CDR3 region is CASSYGQGLNTEAFF. The CDR3 DNA follows: TGCGCCAGCAGCTATGGACAGGGCTTGAACACTGAAGCTTTCTTT.

This rearrangement joins TRBV27 to TRBJ1-5; D is ambiguous. Germline assignment: CDR1 MNHEY and CDR2 SMNVEV (reference sequence). V was cut by 2 bases and J by 6 bases, with 11 bases left in between. CDR3 length: 14 amino acids. The DNA for the CDR3 is TGTGCCAGCAGTTTAGAGAGGGCGGGTCAGCCCCAGCATTTT. Its translation: CASSLERAGQPQHF.

The V gene is TRBV7-2, the J gene TRBJ2-3; D is unclear. V was shortened by 5 bases and J by 2 bases, with 17 bases between the two germline ends. Looked up from germline, CDR1 is SGHTA and CDR2 is FQGNSA. The CDR3 runs to 16 residues. The CDR3 DNA reads TGTGCCAGCAGCAGCCGGGTCTATGGGTACACAGATACGCAGTATTTT. This encodes CASSSRVYGYTDTQYF.

The chain uses TRBV30 and TRBJ2-1; D remains ambiguous. The V end was cut by 3 bases, the J end by 7 bases, with 13 bases between. The CDR3 runs 13 residues. Per germline, CDR1 GTSNPN and CDR2 SVGIG (reference sequence). CDR3 sequence reads: CAWSRGVGNEQFF. The CDR3 DNA reads as TGTGCCTGGAGCCGCGGAGTCGGAAATGAGCAGTTCTTC.

The rearrangement links TRBV7-2 to TRBJ1-5; no firm D call. Germline V gene lookup returns CDR1 SGHTA and CDR2 FQGNSA. CDR3 length: 15 residues. Between the trimmed V and J ends, which lost 1 base and 1 base, there was a span of 8 bases. The CDR3 region is CASSLGGGSNQPQHF. The CDR3 region has the DNA TGTGCCAGCAGCTTAGGGGGAGGAAGCAATCAGCCCCAGCATTTT. The whole variable domain, remainder taken from reference TRBV7-2 and TRBJ1-5, is GAGVSQSPSNKVTEKGKDVELRCDPISGHTALYWYRQSLGQGLEFLIYFQGNSAPDKSGLPSDRFSAERTGGSVSTLTIQRTQQEDSAVYLCASSLGGGSNQPQHFGDGTRLSIL.

V gene TRBV5-1 combines with J gene TRBJ2-1, with TRBD1 matching 7 bases. J gave up 7 bases and V 0 bases, and 1 base lay outside the gene matches. The CDR3 spans 13 residues. The germline V gene encodes CDR1 SGHRS and CDR2 YFSETQ. Here the CDR3 DNA reads TGCGCCAGCAGCTTGGCAGGGGGAAATGAGCAGTTCTTC. It specifies CASSLAGGNEQFF.

The chain is built from TRBV2 and TRBJ2-5, with 7 bases lining up with TRBD2. The CDR3 loop spans 13 amino acids. CDR1 SNHLY and CDR2 FYNNEI come from the germline V gene. V lost 8 bases to trimming and J lost 4 bases; unmatched junction nucleotides: 7. The DNA for the CDR3 is TGTGCCAGCCGAGGACTAGGAGGAGAGACCCAGTACTTC. This gives the protein CASRGLGGETQYF.

This chain uses TRBV25-1 with TRBJ1-1; 7 bases line up with TRBD1. Germline trimming cut 7 bases from V and 1 base from J; bases unmatched to any gene: 6. The CDR3 is 14 amino acids. Germline assignment: CDR1 MGHDK and CDR2 SYGVNS. DNA of the CDR3: TGTGCCAGCATGGAGACAGGGCGGAACACTGAAGCTTTCTTT. It is translated as CASMETGRNTEAFF.

The gene calls are TRBV2 and TRBJ1-5; 8 positions agree with TRBD1. V lost 8 bases to trimming and J lost 7 bases; unmatched junction nucleotides: 10. There are 14 residues in the CDR3. The V gene's germline CDR1 is SNHLY and CDR2 FYNNEI. The CDR3 DNA follows: TGTGCCAGCCAGGGGGCTTGGTCTGGCCAGCCCCAGCATTTT. Amino acids: CASQGAWSGQPQHF.

This chain links TRBV5-1 with TRBJ2-3; 9 positions match TRBD2. Germline CDR1 is SGHRS and CDR2 is YFSETQ. Losses at the gene ends were 4 bases for V and 0 bases for J; bases not matched to a gene: 9. The CDR3 consists of 17 residues. CDR3 region: CASSPGLAGGSTDTQYF. CDR3 nucleotide sequence: TGCGCCAGCAGCCCCGGTTTGGCGGGAGGGAGCACAGATACGCAGTATTTT.

The chain carries TRBV27 and TRBJ2-1; D remains unclear. The CDR3 totals 14 residues. Trimming left V 2 bases short and J 5 bases short, with 10 bases between. CDR1 is MNHEY, CDR2 SMNVEV, per germline (reference sequence). Here the CDR3 DNA reads TGTGCCAGCAGTTTACCGGGTCACAACAATGAGCAGTTCTTC. This codes for CASSLPGHNNEQFF.